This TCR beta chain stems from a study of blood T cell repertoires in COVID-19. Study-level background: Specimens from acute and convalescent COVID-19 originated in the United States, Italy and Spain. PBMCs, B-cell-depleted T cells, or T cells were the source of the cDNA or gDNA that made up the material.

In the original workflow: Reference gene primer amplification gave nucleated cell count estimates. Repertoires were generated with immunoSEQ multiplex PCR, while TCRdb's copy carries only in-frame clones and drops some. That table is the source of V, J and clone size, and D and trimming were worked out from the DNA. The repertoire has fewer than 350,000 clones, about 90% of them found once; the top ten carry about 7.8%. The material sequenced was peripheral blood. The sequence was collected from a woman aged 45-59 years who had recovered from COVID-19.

The CDR3 DNA reads TGTGCCAGCAGCTTAGTGGCTAGCGGGACCTATGATACGCAGTATTTT. Protein product: CASSLVASGTYDTQYF. This rearrangement joins TRBV7-8 to TRBJ2-3; 9 bases match TRBD2. J gave up 6 bases and V 1 base, and 8 bases lay outside the gene matches. The CDR3 is made up of 16 amino acids. Per germline, CDR1 SGHVS and CDR2 FQNEAQ. Variable domain in full (rest from reference TRBV7-8 and TRBJ2-3): GAGVSQSPRYKVAKRGQDVALRCDPISGHVSLFWYQQALGQGPEFLTYFQNEAQLDKSGLPSDRFFAERPEGSVSTLKIQRTQQEDSAVYLCASSLVASGTYDTQYFGPGTRLTVL.